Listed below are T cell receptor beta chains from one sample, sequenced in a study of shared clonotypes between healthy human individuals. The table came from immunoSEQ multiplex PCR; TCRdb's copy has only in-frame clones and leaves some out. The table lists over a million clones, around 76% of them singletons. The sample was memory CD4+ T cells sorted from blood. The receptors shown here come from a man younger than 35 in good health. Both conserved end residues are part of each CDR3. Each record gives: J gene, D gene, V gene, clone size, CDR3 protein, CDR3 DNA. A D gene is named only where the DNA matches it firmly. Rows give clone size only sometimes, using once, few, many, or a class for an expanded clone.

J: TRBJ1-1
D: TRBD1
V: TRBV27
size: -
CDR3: CASSFGTGNTEAFF
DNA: TGTGCCAGCAGTTTCGGGACAGGGAACACTGAAGCTTTCTTT

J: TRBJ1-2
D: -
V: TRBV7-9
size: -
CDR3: CASSLALGGGGYTF
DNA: TGTGCCAGCAGCTTAGCGCTGGGAGGGGGTGGCTACACCTTC

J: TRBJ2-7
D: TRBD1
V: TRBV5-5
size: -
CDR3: CASSQNTGGAYEQYF
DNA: TGTGCCAGCAGCCAAAATACAGGGGGCGCGTACGAGCAGTACTTC

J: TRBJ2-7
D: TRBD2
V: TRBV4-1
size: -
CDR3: CASSQMTSGQTYEQYF
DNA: TGCGCCAGCAGCCAAATGACTAGCGGCCAGACCTACGAGCAGTACTTC

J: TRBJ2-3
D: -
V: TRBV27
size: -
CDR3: CATSRGVGDTQYF
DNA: TGTGCCACCTCGAGAGGAGTAGGGGATACGCAGTATTTT

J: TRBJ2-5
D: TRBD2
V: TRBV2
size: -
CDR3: CAFLGREGETQYF
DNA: TGTGCCTTTCTTGGGCGGGAGGGGGAGACCCAGTACTTC

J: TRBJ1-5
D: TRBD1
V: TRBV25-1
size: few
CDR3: CASSVGQGDNQPQHF
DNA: TGTGCCAGCAGTGTGGGACAGGGCGACAATCAGCCCCAGCATTTT

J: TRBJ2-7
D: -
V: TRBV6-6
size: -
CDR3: CASYRGGSLYEQYF
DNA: TGTGCCAGCTATAGGGGGGGGAGCTTATACGAGCAGTACTTC

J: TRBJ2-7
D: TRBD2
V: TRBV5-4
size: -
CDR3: CASSFSGSSPYEQYF
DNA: TGTGCCAGCAGCTTTAGCGGGAGTTCTCCCTACGAGCAGTACTTC

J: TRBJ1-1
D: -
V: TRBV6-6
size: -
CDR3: CASSYSVGLEAFF
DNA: TGTGCCAGCAGTTACTCGGTCGGACTTGAAGCTTTCTTT

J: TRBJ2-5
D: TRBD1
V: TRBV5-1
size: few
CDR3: CASSQQGAVGETQYF
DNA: TGCGCCAGCAGTCAACAGGGGGCGGTGGGAGAGACCCAGTACTTC

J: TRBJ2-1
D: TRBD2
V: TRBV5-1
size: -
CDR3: CASSGSGSSYNEQFF
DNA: TGCGCCAGCAGCGGTAGCGGGAGCTCCTACAATGAGCAGTTCTTC

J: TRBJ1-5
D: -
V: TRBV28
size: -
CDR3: CASSANGEGNQSQHF
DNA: TGTGCCAGCAGTGCCAATGGGGAGGGCAATCAGTCCCAGCATTTT

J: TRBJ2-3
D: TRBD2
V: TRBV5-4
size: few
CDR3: CASSLASGGTDTQYF
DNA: TGTGCCAGCAGCTTGGCTAGCGGGGGCACAGATACGCAGTATTTT

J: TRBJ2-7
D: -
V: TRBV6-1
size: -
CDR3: CASSEGNRARNEQYF
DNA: TGTGCCAGCAGTGAAGGGAACAGGGCCAGGAACGAGCAGTACTTC

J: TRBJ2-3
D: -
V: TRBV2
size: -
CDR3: CASRLGQIDTQYF
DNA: TGTGCCAGCAGGTTAGGGCAGATAGATACGCAGTATTTT

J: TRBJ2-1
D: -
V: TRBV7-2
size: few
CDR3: CASSLNNYNEQFF
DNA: TGTGCCAGCAGCTTGAACAACTACAATGAGCAGTTCTTC

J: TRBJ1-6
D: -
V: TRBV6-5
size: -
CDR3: CASTRGTLWNSPLHF
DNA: TGTGCCAGTACACGAGGGACCCTTTGGAATTCACCCCTCCACTTT

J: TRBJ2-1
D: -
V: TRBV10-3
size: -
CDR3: CAIRDGPGLEFF
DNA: TGTGCCATCAGGGACGGGCCGGGACTCGAGTTCTTC

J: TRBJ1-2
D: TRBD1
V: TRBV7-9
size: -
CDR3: CASSASTGIGGYTF
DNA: TGTGCCAGCAGCGCATCGACAGGGATCGGCGGCTACACCTTC

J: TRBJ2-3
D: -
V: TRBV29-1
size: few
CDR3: CSVAEGQDTQYF
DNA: TGCAGCGTTGCAGAGGGCCAAGATACGCAGTATTTT

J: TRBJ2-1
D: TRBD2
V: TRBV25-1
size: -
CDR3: CASRTFSGRPAWNEQFF
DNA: TGTGCCAGCAGGACATTTAGCGGGAGACCGGCCTGGAATGAGCAGTTCTTC